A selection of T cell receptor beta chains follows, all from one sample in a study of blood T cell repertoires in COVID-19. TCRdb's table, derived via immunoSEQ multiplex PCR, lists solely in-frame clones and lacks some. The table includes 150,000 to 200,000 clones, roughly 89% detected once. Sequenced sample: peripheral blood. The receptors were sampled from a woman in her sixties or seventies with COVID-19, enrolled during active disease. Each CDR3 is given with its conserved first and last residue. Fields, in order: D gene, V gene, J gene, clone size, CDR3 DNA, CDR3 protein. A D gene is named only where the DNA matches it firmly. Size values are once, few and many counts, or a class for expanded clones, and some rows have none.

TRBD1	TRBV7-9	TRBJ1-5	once	TGTGCCAGCAGCTTAGTGGACAGGACAGGACTCAATCAGCCCCAGCATTTT	CASSLVDRTGLNQPQHF
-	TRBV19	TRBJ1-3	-	TGTGCCAGTAGTATAACCGGGATTTATGGAAACACCATATATTTT	CASSITGIYGNTIYF
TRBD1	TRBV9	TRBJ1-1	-	TGTGCCAGCAGCGTAGGGGCAGGGGGTATGAACACTGAAGCTTTCTTT	CASSVGAGGMNTEAFF
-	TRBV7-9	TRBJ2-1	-	TGTGCCAGCAGCTTGGGGACCGGGAGCTCCTACAATGAGCAGTTCTTC	CASSLGTGSSYNEQFF
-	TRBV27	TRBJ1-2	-	TGTGCCAGCAGTTTCACAGGGAGGGCCAGTGGCTACACCTTC	CASSFTGRASGYTF
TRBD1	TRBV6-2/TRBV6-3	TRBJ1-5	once	TGTGCCAGCAGTCAAAGGACAGGGTATAGCAATCAGCCCCAGCATTTT	CASSQRTGYSNQPQHF
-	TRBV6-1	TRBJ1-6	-	TGTGCCAGCAGTGAAGGCGACGGGTCCTATAATTCACCCCTCCACTTT	CASSEGDGSYNSPLHF
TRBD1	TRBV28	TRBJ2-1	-	TGTGCCAGCAGTTTCGGACAGGGGAAGAACAATGAGCAGTTCTTC	CASSFGQGKNNEQFF
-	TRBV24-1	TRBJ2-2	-	TGTGCCACCCGGACAGAAAACACCGGGGAGCTGTTTTTT	CATRTENTGELFF
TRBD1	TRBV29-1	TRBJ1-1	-	TGCAGCGTTGGACAGGGAATCGTGAACACTGAAGCTTTCTTT	CSVGQGIVNTEAFF
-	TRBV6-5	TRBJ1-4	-	TGTGCCAGCAGCTACTGGAGGACCCCTAAGGGTGAAAAACTGTTTTTT	CASSYWRTPKGEKLFF
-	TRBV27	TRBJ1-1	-	TGTGCCAGCTCCCCGCTTAGTAGGGGCACTGAAGCTTTCTTT	CASSPLSRGTEAFF
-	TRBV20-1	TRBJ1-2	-	TGCAGTGCTAGTTATGCGAGGGGCTACACCTTC	CSASYARGYTF
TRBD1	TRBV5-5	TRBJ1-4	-	TGTGCCAGCAGAAAATCCGGGACAGGGGACGGAAAACTGTTTTTT	CASRKSGTGDGKLFF
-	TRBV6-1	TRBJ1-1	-	TGTGCCAGCAGTGAACCGTTCATAGATGAAGCTTTCTTT	CASSEPFIDEAFF
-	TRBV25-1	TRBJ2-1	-	TGTGCCAGCAGTGCCACAGGAGCGGGGACAAATGAGCAGTTCTTC	CASSATGAGTNEQFF
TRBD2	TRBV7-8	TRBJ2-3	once	TGTGCCAGCAGCTTATATACTAGCGGGACCACAGATACGCAGTATTTT	CASSLYTSGTTDTQYF
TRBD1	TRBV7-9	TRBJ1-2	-	TGTGCCAGCACCCTGACAGGGGGCCATGGCTACACCTTC	CASTLTGGHGYTF
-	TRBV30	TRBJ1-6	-	TGTGCCTGGAGTGTAGGCGGAGAGAATTCACCCCTCCACTTT	CAWSVGGENSPLHF
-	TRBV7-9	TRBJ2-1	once	TGTGCCAGCAGCTTAGTGGCAGGGTGGGATGAGCAGTTCTTC	CASSLVAGWDEQFF
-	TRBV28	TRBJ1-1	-	TGTGCCAGCAGTGCCCACAGGGCGAACACTGAAGCTTTCTTT	CASSAHRANTEAFF
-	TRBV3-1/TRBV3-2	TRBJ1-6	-	TGTGCCAGCAGCAGTTCGGGGACACCCCTCCACTTT	CASSSSGTPLHF
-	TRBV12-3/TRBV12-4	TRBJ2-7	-	TGTGCCAGCGCCTATGGTGGGGGCCTTCAGTACTTC	CASAYGGGLQYF
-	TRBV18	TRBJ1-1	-	TGTGCCAGCTCACCAGTGATCCTCGGGGGTGAGGCTACTGAAGCTTTCTTT	CASSPVILGGEATEAFF
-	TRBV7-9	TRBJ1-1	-	TGTGCCAGCACCGCCGCCAACGGAGGATTTGAAGCTTTCTTT	CASTAANGGFEAFF
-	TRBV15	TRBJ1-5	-	TGTGCCACCAGCAGAGACGCCGAGGAGCCCCAGCATTTT	CATSRDAEEPQHF
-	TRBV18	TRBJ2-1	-	TGTGCCAGCTCACGTAGCGGCTCCTACAATGAGCAGTTCTTC	CASSRSGSYNEQFF
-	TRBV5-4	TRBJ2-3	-	TGTGCCAGCAGCTCGGACAGTACAGATACGCAGTATTTT	CASSSDSTDTQYF
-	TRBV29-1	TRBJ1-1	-	TGCAGCGTTGAGGGCCCCTCCATGAACACTGAAGCTTTCTTT	CSVEGPSMNTEAFF